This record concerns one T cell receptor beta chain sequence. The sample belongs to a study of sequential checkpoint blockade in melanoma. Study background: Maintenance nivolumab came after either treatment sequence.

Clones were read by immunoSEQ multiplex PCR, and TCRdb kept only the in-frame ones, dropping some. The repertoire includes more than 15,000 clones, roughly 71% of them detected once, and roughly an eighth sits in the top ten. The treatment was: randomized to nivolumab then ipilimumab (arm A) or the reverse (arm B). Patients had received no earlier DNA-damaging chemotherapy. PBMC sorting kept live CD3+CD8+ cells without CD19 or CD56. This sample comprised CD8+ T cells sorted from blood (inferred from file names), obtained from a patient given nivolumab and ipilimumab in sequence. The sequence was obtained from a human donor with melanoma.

The CDR3 sequence: CASSMYGTGDSNTGELFF. The CDR3 DNA follows: TGTGCCAGTAGTATGTATGGGACAGGCGACTCGAACACCGGGGAGCTGTTTTTT. V is TRBV19 and J is TRBJ2-2, with TRBD1 matching over 8 bases. Germline V gene data show CDR1 as LNHDA and CDR2 as SQIVND (reference sequence). V dropped 3 bases and J dropped 0; count of bases not matched to a gene: 9. This CDR3 comprises 18 residues.